The 25 T cell receptor beta chains reported below all come from one sample, sequenced in a study of technical replicates of blood from a few donors (dated by TCRdb to 2015 to 2018). Receptors were amplified or captured by the immunoSEQ multiplex PCR assay. In TCRdb, the immuneACCESS table is reduced to in-frame sequences with V and J assigned. These tables do not hold every clone; where another copy was compared, an unresolved V gene accounts for under half, and the others remain unexplained. Within this sample are tens of thousands of clones, with more than 75% of them counted one time only. Approximately 5% of the sample goes to the ten largest clones. Sequencing was carried out using PBMCs. The receptors were gathered from a human donor in good health. Some clones in this sample may be carry-over from other donors' samples.

CDR3 in DNA: TGTGCCAGCAGTATGAGCGGGGTCTCCTACGAGCAGTACTTC. This gives the protein CASSMSGVSYEQYF. The chain uses TRBV6-5 and TRBJ2-7, with TRBD2 matching 7 bases. V lost 5 bases, J lost 0 bases, and 4 bases stayed unmatched. CDR3 length equals 14 residues. Germline V gives CDR1 MNHEY, CDR2 SVGAGI.

This chain links TRBV5-4 with TRBJ2-1; perhaps TRBD1 as D (6 bases). Germline loops: CDR1 SGHNT, CDR2 YYREEE (reference sequence). V was clipped by 3 bases and J by 7 bases, with 14 bases between them. The length of the CDR3 is 14 residues. The CDR3 here is CASSWTDRWNEQFF. Written as DNA, the CDR3 is TGTGCCAGCAGCTGGACAGACAGGTGGAATGAGCAGTTCTTC.

The chain employs TRBV18 and TRBJ2-5, with 14 positions matching TRBD2. CDR3 length: 16 residues. Germline lookup yields CDR1 KGHSH and CDR2 LQKENI. Losses at the gene ends were 2 bases for V and 4 bases for J; bases not matched to a gene: 3. DNA of the CDR3: TGTGCCAGCTCACCAGGACTAGCGGGGGGCGGAGAGACCCAGTACTTC. It codes for CASSPGLAGGGETQYF.

This clone was recorded only once. This sample also contains other DNA sequences that code for the same CDR3. The chain carries TRBV11-3 and TRBJ1-1, with unresolved D. The germline V gene has CDR1 SGHNT and CDR2 YENEEA. V was shortened by 5 bases and J by 1 base, with 8 bases between the two germline ends. CDR3 size: 13 residues. The CDR3 DNA sequence: TGTGCCAGCAGCCTGGGAGAGAACACTGAAGCTTTCTTT. This gives the protein CASSLGENTEAFF. Drawing the rest from reference TRBV11-3 and TRBJ1-1, the complete variable domain is EAGVVQSPRYKIIEKKQPVAFWCNPISGHNTLYWYLQNLGQGPELLIRYENEEAVDDSQLPKDRFSAERLKGVDSTLKIQPAELGDSAVYLCASSLGENTEAFFGQGTRLTVV.

The rearrangement uses TRBV19 and TRBJ2-5; 12 bases fit TRBD1. CDR1 is LNHDA, CDR2 SQIVND, per germline (reference sequence). The trim removed 4 bases at V and 5 bases at J, leaving 8 bases unmatched. CDR3 length: 16 residues. The CDR3 loop reads CASSTGTGGDWETQYF. The CDR3 DNA reads as TGTGCCAGTAGTACCGGGACAGGGGGCGATTGGGAGACCCAGTACTTC. Drawing the rest from reference TRBV19 and TRBJ2-5, the complete variable domain is DGGITQSPKYLFRKEGQNVTLSCEQNLNHDAMYWYRQDPGQGLRLIYYSQIVNDFQKGDIAEGYSVSREKKESFPLTVTSAQKNPTAFYLCASSTGTGGDWETQYFGPGTRLLVL.

For this clone: Other DNA variants within this sample encode the same CDR3. The chain is built from TRBV9 and TRBJ1-2; D possibly corresponds to TRBD1 (6 bases). Germline V gene lookup returns CDR1 SGDLS and CDR2 YYNGEE. There are 16 residues in the CDR3. Trimming removed 0 bases at V and 0 bases at J, with 12 bases between. In DNA form, the CDR3 reads TGTGCCAGCAGCGTAGTGGACAGCTTAACTAACTATGGCTACACCTTC. This sequence encodes CASSVVDSLTNYGYTF.

The DNA for the CDR3 is TGTGCCAGCAGGACTAGCGGTGAGGGGGAGACCCAGTACTTC. Translation gives CASRTSGEGETQYF. The V call is TRBV5-4, the J call TRBJ2-5, with TRBD2 matching over 9 bases. The CDR3 runs 14 residues. The germline gives CDR1 SGHNT, CDR2 YYREEE (reference sequence). Losses at the gene ends were 5 bases for V and 5 bases for J; bases not matched to a gene: 7.

The V gene is TRBV19, the J gene TRBJ2-7; the match to TRBD1 covers 7 bases. Germline V gene lookup returns CDR1 LNHDA and CDR2 SQIVND (reference sequence). The CDR3 totals 13 residues. V gave up 7 bases and J gave up 2 bases; unmatched junction bases: 5. The CDR3 nucleotides are TGTGCCAGTACTCCGACAGGGACCTACGAGCAGTACTTC. It is translated as CASTPTGTYEQYF.

This clone showed up just a few times. Within the sample, other DNA sequences also encode this same CDR3. This sequence joins TRBV2 and TRBJ1-4; TRBD1 matches at 9 bases. The V and J ends lost 3 bases and 8 bases, in that order; junction bases with no gene match: 4. CDR3 length: 14 amino acids. Germline loops: CDR1 SNHLY, CDR2 FYNNEI. The CDR3 loop is CASSEDRGGEKLFF. The CDR3 nucleotides are TGTGCCAGCAGTGAGGACAGGGGTGGCGAAAAACTGTTTTTT. Complete variable domain (other parts from reference TRBV2 and TRBJ1-4): EPEVTQTPSHQVTQMGQEVILRCVPISNHLYFYWYRQILGQKVEFLVSFYNNEISEKSEIFDDQFSVERPDGSNFTLKIRSTKLEDSAMYFCASSEDRGGEKLFFGSGTQLSVL.

V is TRBV18 and J is TRBJ2-1; possible D gene TRBD1, 7 bases. The CDR3 sequence is 14 residues long. The ends were cut back, 3 bases at V and 4 bases at J, with 10 bases in the middle. The germline V gene encodes CDR1 KGHSH and CDR2 LQKENI. This chain's CDR3 is CASSPAGGYNEQFF. In nucleotides, the CDR3 is TGTGCCAGCTCACCGGCAGGGGGGTACAATGAGCAGTTCTTC.

This rearrangement joins TRBV7-2 to TRBJ1-2; tentative D call: TRBD1 (5 bases). Germline CDR1 and CDR2: SGHTA and FQGNSA. Deletions cut 0 bases from V and 4 bases from J, with 18 bases between. There are 17 residues in the CDR3. The CDR3 DNA reads TGTGCCAGCAGCTTAGCTTTTTCGGGGGTAGGCACCTATGGCTACACCTTC. Its translation is CASSLAFSGVGTYGYTF.

This chain links TRBV27 with TRBJ2-1; maybe TRBD1 (5 bases). CDR1 is MNHEY, CDR2 SMNVEV, per germline (reference sequence). Trimming removed 2 bases from V and 3 bases from J, with 11 bases in between. The CDR3 has 15 residues. CDR3 bases: TGTGCCAGCAGTTTAACGACAGCCTTCTACAATGAGCAGTTCTTC. The encoded protein is CASSLTTAFYNEQFF.

This sequence joins TRBV4-1 and TRBJ1-1; a weak D match, TRBD1 (6 bases). Trimming pared 0 bases from V and 7 bases from J, leaving 18 bases between. CDR3 size: 16 residues. The germline V gene has CDR1 MGHRA and CDR2 YSYEKL. CDR3 DNA sequence: TGCGCCAGCAGCCAAGATGTGAGCTGGGGGGGCATTGAAGCTTTCTTT. Protein product: CASSQDVSWGGIEAFF.

The rearrangement links TRBV19 to TRBJ2-7; D may be TRBD2 (6 bases). The CDR3 sequence is 14 residues long. V was shortened by 5 bases and J by 3 bases, with 14 bases between the two germline ends. Looked up from germline, CDR1 is LNHDA and CDR2 is SQIVND (reference sequence). As DNA, the CDR3 is TGTGCCAGTAGTCCGGGACTGCGCCTCTACGAGCAGTACTTC. This translates into CASSPGLRLYEQYF.

The rearrangement uses TRBV19 and TRBJ1-5; no clear D. Germline assignment: CDR1 LNHDA and CDR2 SQIVND (reference sequence). V was shortened by 6 bases and J by 2 bases, with 14 bases between the two germline ends. The CDR3 sequence is 15 residues long. This CDR3 reads CASRPRWNGNQPQHF. The CDR3 DNA reads TGTGCCAGTAGGCCTAGGTGGAACGGCAATCAGCCCCAGCATTTT.

The chain recombines TRBV12-5 with TRBJ1-5; D not resolved. V lost 2 bases to trimming and J lost 5 bases, with 13 bases between them. The CDR3 is 15 amino acids. The germline V gene has CDR1 LGHNT and CDR2 FRNRAP. CDR3 nucleotide sequence: TGTGCTAGTGGTTTGTTGTTTGGCGCGGATCAGCCCCAGCATTTT. This codes for CASGLLFGADQPQHF.

V gene TRBV2 combines with J gene TRBJ1-2; D call uncertain. The V gene's germline CDR1 is SNHLY and CDR2 FYNNEI. With 4 bases removed from V and 4 bases from J, the gap between germline ends came to 10 bases. CDR3 size: 13 residues. The CDR3 spells CASSVLTVYGYTF. CDR3 DNA: TGTGCCAGCAGTGTTCTTACTGTCTATGGCTACACCTTC.

The chain combines TRBV10-3 with TRBJ2-7, with TRBD2 as a possible D gene (6 bases). CDR3 size: 15 residues. CDR1 is ENHRY, CDR2 SYGVKD, per germline. Deletions cut 4 bases from V and 1 base from J, with 14 bases between. CDR3 protein: CAISGWGVNSYEQYF. Written as DNA, the CDR3 is TGTGCCATCAGTGGTTGGGGGGTGAATTCCTACGAGCAGTACTTC.

This chain links TRBV5-4 with TRBJ2-3, with 7 bases fitting TRBD2. Looked up from germline, CDR1 is SGHNT and CDR2 is YYREEE (reference sequence). CDR3 length: 13 residues. Trimming took 0 bases from V and 6 from J; bases not matched to a gene: 1. The CDR3 sequence: CASSLERGDTQYF. The CDR3 DNA reads TGTGCCAGCAGCTTGGAGCGGGGTGATACGCAGTATTTT. The full variable domain, completed using reference TRBV5-4 and TRBJ2-3, is ETGVTQSPTHLIKTRGQQVTLRCSSQSGHNTVSWYQQALGQGPQFIFQYYREEENGRGNFPPRFSGLQFPNYSSELNVNALELDDSALYLCASSLERGDTQYFGPGTRLTVL.

The genes are TRBV6-1 and TRBJ2-7, with D maybe TRBD2 (6 bases). CDR3 length: 14 amino acids. Germline-derived CDR1 and CDR2 are MNHNS and SASEGT. V lost 1 base, J lost 2 bases, and 9 bases lay in between. The CDR3: CASSEGGATYEQYF. The CDR3 nucleotides read TGTGCCAGCAGTGAAGGCGGGGCCACCTACGAGCAGTACTTC.

This clone appeared a single time. The CDR3, as DNA: TGTGCCAGCAGAACAGGGGTAGATACGCAGTATTTT. The encoded protein is CASRTGVDTQYF. The V and J genes are TRBV2 and TRBJ2-3; 7 bases map to TRBD1. With 6 bases clipped from V and 5 bases from J, the junction kept 2 bases outside the gene matches. The CDR3 covers 12 residues. CDR1 is SNHLY and CDR2 is FYNNEI in the germline V gene.

The chain carries TRBV27 and TRBJ2-7; TRBD2 might be the D (6 bases). The V end lost 5 bases, the J end lost 4 bases, and 18 bases lay between the germline ends. CDR3 size: 15 residues. CDR1 MNHEY and CDR2 SMNVEV come from the germline V gene (reference sequence). CDR3 sequence reads: CASSLLASALYEQYF. CDR3 nucleotide sequence: TGTGCCAGCAGTCTCCTGGCTAGCGCCCTTTACGAGCAGTACTTC.

The rearrangement uses TRBV12-5 and TRBJ2-1; no clear D. The CDR3 sequence is 11 residues long. Between the trimmed V and J ends, which lost 9 bases and 8 bases, there was a span of 11 bases. Per germline, CDR1 LGHNT and CDR2 FRNRAP. The CDR3 DNA is TGTGCTAGCATTTGGCATTATGAGCAGTTCTTC. This sequence encodes CASIWHYEQFF.

The chain employs TRBV5-1 and TRBJ2-1, with 7 bases that match TRBD1. This CDR3 has 14 residues. The V and J ends lost 5 bases and 9 bases, in that order; junction bases with no gene match: 11. CDR1 and CDR2 from the germline V gene are SGHRS and YFSETQ. CDR3 DNA: TGCGCCAGCAGTACAGGGGAAGGGCCCACTGAGCAGTTCTTC. This translates into CASSTGEGPTEQFF.

The rearrangement uses TRBV4-3 and TRBJ2-7; 8 nucleotides match TRBD1. Germline CDR1 LGHNA, CDR2 YSLEER. V shed 5 bases and J 2 bases; nucleotides not matched to a gene: 5. This CDR3 is built from 14 residues. The CDR3 loop is CASSAGTGPYEQYF. CDR3 sequence (DNA): TGCGCCAGCAGCGCCGGGACAGGCCCCTACGAGCAGTACTTC.